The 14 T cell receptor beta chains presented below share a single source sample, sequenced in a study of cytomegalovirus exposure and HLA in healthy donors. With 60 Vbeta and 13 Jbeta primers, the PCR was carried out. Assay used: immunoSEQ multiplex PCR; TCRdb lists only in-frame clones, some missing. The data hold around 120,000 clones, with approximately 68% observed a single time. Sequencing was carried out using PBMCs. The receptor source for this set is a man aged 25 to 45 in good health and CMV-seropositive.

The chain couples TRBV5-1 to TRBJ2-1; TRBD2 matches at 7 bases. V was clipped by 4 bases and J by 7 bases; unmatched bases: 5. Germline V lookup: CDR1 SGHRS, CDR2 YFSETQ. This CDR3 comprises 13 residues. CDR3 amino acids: CASSPGLLNEQFF. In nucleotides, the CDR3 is TGCGCCAGCAGCCCGGGACTACTAAATGAGCAGTTCTTC.

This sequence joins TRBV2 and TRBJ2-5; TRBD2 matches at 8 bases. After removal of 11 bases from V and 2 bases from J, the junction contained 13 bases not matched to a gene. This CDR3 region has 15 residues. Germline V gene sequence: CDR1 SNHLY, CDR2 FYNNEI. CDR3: CAGEFSGALQETQYF. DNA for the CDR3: TGTGCCGGAGAGTTTAGCGGGGCCTTACAAGAGACCCAGTACTTC.

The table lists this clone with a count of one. CDR3 nucleotide sequence: TGCAGCGTTGCAGGGGGCCCCATCTCGGTGAATAATGAAAAACTGTTTTTT. Amino acids: CSVAGGPISVNNEKLFF. V and J are TRBV29-1 and TRBJ1-4; 8 bases are a match to TRBD1. Germline V CDR1 and CDR2: SQVTM, ANQGSEA. J lost 4 bases, V lost 4 bases, and 14 bases had no gene match. This CDR3 spans 17 amino acids.

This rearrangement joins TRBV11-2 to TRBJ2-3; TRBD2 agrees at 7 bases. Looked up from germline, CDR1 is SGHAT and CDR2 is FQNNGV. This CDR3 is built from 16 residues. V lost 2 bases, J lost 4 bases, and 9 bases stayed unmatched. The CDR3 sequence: CASSLLGGSGSDTQYF. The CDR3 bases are TGTGCCAGCAGCTTATTGGGCGGGAGCGGGTCAGATACGCAGTATTTT.

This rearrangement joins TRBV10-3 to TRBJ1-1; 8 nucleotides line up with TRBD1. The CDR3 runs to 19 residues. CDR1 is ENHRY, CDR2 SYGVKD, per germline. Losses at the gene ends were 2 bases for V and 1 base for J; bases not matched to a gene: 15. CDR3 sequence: CAISEPRRSAGTGNTEAFF. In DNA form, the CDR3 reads TGTGCCATCAGTGAGCCGAGGCGGAGCGCCGGGACAGGGAACACTGAAGCTTTCTTT.

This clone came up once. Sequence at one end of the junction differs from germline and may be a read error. CDR3 nucleotides: TGCGCCAGCAGCTTCCAAAATCAGGCAGATACGCAGTCTTTT. Translated, it gives CASSFQNQADTQSF. The V and J genes are TRBV5-1 and TRBJ2-3; D ambiguous. CDR1 and CDR2 (germline): SGHRS, YFSETQ. The CDR3 contains 14 residues.

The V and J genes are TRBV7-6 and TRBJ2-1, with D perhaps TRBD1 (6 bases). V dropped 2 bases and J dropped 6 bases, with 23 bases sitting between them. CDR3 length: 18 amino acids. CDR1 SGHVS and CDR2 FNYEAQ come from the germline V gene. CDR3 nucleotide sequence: TGTGCCAGCAGCTTATTAGGGGTGGGGACCAGGGGCCTCAATGAGCAGTTCTTC. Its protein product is CASSLLGVGTRGLNEQFF.

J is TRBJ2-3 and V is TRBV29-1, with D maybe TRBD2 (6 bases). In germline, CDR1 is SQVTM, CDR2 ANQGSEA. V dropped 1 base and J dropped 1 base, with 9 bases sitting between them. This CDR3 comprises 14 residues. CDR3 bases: TGCAGCGTTGAAGGGTCTAGCGGCACAGATACGCAGTATTTT. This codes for CSVEGSSGTDTQYF.

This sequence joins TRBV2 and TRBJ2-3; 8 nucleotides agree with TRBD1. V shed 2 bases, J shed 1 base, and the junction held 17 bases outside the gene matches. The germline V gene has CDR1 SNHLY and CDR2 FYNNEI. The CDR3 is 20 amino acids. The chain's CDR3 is CASSEIGQGVPQWGTDTQYF. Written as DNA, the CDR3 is TGTGCCAGCAGTGAAATTGGACAGGGTGTCCCCCAGTGGGGCACAGATACGCAGTATTTT.

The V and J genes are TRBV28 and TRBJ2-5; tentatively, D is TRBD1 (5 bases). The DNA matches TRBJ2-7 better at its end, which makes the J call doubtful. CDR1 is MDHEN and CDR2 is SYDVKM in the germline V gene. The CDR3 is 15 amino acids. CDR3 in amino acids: CASSQPTGALYEQYF. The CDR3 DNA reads TGTGCCAGCAGTCAACCGACTGGGGCTCTCTACGAGCAGTACTTC.

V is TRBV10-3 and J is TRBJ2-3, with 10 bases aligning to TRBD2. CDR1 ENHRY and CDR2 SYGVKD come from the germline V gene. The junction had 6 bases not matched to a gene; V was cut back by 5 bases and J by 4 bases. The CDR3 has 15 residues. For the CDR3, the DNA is TGTGCCATCAGTACCCTAGCGGGAGAAGCAGATACGCAGTATTTT. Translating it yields CAISTLAGEADTQYF.

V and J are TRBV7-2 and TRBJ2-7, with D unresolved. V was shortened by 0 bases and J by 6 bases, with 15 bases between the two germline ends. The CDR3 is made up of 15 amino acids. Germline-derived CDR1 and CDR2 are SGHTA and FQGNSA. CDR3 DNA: TGTGCCAGCAGCTTAGCCTACGGTCTCCTCGCCGAGCAGTACTTC. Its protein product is CASSLAYGLLAEQYF.

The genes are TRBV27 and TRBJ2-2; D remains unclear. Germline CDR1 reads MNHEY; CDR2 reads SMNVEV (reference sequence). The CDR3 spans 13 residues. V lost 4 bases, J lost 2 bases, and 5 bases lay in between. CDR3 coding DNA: TGTGCCAGCAGTTGGCTTAACACCGGGGAGCTGTTTTTT. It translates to CASSWLNTGELFF.

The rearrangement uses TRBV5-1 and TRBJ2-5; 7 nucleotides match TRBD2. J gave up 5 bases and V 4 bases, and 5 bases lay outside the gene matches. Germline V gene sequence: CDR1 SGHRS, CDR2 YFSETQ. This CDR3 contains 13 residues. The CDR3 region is CASSLTSIETQYF. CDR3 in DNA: TGCGCCAGCAGCCTGACTAGCATCGAGACCCAGTACTTC.